The TCR beta chain under discussion was sequenced for a study of T cells in women clearing cervical HPV infection (dated by TCRdb to 2016 to 2018). About the investigation overall: The cases were 25 to 30 women with histologically confirmed HPV16-related CIN3 or worse, and 2 of those women had invasive cancers. Blood from cases was collected at the visit where the lesion was first found, while blood from controls was collected once the infection could no longer be detected. Cases and controls were matched on year of sample collection and on age within five years. Five blinded duplicates per group were added as quality controls, so that roughly 60 samples were obtained: roughly 50 participants and some 10 replicates. Controls were around 25 women whose single incident HPV16 infection cleared within 12 months without precancer or cancer developing. Nested within Costa Rica's Guanacaste HPV Natural History Study, an exploratory proof-of-principle case-control study compared TCR repertoires across cervical HPV16 outcomes. Among cases, blood sampling came a median of roughly 140 days after lesion detection, with an interquartile range of roughly 85 to 230 days. Cases had a median age of around 34 years compared with approximately 41 for controls, and baseline characteristics showed no significant differences between the groups. In the parent cohort, about 10,000 women aged 18 or older were enrolled in Guanacaste, Costa Rica, during about 1993 to 1994 and then followed for six to eight years. Because only a few women had HLA typing data, the possibility that HLA type acted as a confounder could not be ruled out. What the work shows at the level of the full study, not this receptor alone: The cross-sectional design could not show whether the associations came before the infection or were a result of it, and neither effector/memory subsets nor HPV-specific T cells were isolated. CIN3+ cases had significantly higher TCR repertoire richness than controls across sequencing depths, but evenness did not differ between the groups. Because T-cell numbers per sample were unknown, differences in richness could reflect varying T-cell content rather than repertoire biology. Cases had lower TRBV6-7 relative abundance than controls (0.11% versus 0.16%; Bonferroni P = 0.0008). Cases were distinguished from controls with an estimated AUC of almost 0.85 by random forest classifiers combining richness and V gene abundances.

Every participant had a single incident cervical HPV16 infection, and women with prevalent HPV16 infections were excluded. Cervical HPV DNA was detected by MY09/MY11 PCR, and genotyping was performed by dot-blot hybridization. About 14 mL of heparinized blood was centrifuged, after which the buffy coat was aliquoted, frozen at -30 degrees C, and then stored at -80 degrees C. QIAGEN kits were used to extract genomic DNA from buffy coat specimens. In the germline V gene, CDR1 corresponds to KGHDR and CDR2 to SFDVKD. V loses 5 bases at its end and J loses 7 bases; junction bases beyond the gene matches: 9. Including the terminal cysteine and phenylalanine, the CDR3 comprises 15 residues. Sequencing covers 36 bases of the CDR3, shown here with the frame starting at base 1. About this clone: The target of this receptor is not known. Sequencing ends 3 residues short of the CDR3 end; the germline J gene provides the rest.

TCR beta CDR3 regions were amplified by multiplex PCR from an average of roughly 1,300 ng genomic DNA per sample using the immunoSEQ assay. The assay corrected primer bias using a complete synthetic TCR repertoire to establish an amplification baseline. The amplicons were sequenced on the Illumina platform. The source study handled its data this way. Sequence errors were corrected by clustering with frequency ratios and a modified nearest-neighbor algorithm, and the sequences were then analyzed in the immunoSEQ Analyzer using IMGT gene definitions. At each rarefaction depth, TCR richness and evenness were averaged across 20 rarefaction repeats, and samples with fewer sequences than that depth were excluded. Relative abundances of V, D and J genes were compared between groups using Wilcoxon rank sum tests, with FDR correction applied. For the blinded duplicates, the intraclass correlation was roughly 96% for TCR richness and averaged 76.4% across about 70 gene segments. TCRdb obtained this table from immuneACCESS and retained in-frame rearrangements with V and J assigned. These tables miss some clones; where compared with another copy, unresolved V genes account for less than half of the shortfall, and the remainder is unexplained. The V and J calls and clone size are taken from that table; D and trimming were inferred from the DNA. This sample's listing comprises tens of thousands of clones. The ten largest clones take up around 9.3% of the sample.

The chain employs TRBV24-1 and TRBJ2-1; 8 bases in the middle match TRBD1. Sequencing input: blood buffy coat. The sequence derives from a woman between 18 and 70 years old with a cervical HPV16 infection that either progressed to CIN3+ or cleared (not recorded which). The CDR3 DNA, read in part, is TGTGCCACCAGTGCCCTGGACAGGGCCAGGAATGAG. It is translated as CATSALDRARNE. The complete CDR3 reads CATSALDRARNEQFF.